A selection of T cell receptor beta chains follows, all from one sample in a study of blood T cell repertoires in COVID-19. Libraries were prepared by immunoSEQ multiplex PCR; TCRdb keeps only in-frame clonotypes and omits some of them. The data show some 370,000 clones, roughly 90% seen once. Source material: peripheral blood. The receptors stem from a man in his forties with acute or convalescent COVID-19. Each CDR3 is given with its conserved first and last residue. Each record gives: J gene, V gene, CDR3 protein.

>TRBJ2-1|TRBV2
CASSLAGTSGSEQFF
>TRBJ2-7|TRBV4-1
CASSHPSGSYEQYF
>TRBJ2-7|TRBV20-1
CSARGGDEQYF
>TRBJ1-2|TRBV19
CASSTGTGLGNDYGYTF
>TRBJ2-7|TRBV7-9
CASSRQGASGGYEQYF
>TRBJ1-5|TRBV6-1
CASSESQGKQHF
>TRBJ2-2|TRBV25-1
CASSGTGGRGELFF
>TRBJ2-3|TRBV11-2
CASSPGFLPRHLGTDTQYF
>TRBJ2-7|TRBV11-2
CASSSVVGTSGSYEQYF
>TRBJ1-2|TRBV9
CASSVDSTGYGYTF
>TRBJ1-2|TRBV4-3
CASSQVPGDRYGYTF
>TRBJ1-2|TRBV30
CAWSPGANYGYTF
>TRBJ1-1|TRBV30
CAWSEGQGAFF
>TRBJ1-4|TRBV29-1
CSAAGATNEKLFF
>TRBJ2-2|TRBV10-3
CAMSSGGTSGGELFF
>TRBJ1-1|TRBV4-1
CASSHRESGKTEAFF
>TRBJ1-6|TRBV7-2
CASSFVRATYNSPLHF